The sample holds a few counts of the clone carrying this TCR beta chain. The antigen remains undetermined. This record belongs to a study of Graves' ophthalmopathy and Graves' hyperthyroidism. Study-wide background: The study drew peripheral blood at initial diagnosis, before any treatment. Regarding the study as a whole: Blood also harbored most expanded thyroid clonotypes above 0.001 frequency.

RNA transcripts served as template for amplifying TCR beta CDR3 sequences. HTBI primers were employed in first-round RT-PCR, then a second-round multiplex PCR followed. TCRdb independently ran MiXCR on the multiplex PCR reads; one entry per CDR3 protein. This table holds under 800,000 distinct CDR3 sequences, around a fifth found once. The CDR3 is 15 amino acids. Germline V gene lookup returns CDR1 MNHEY and CDR2 SVGEGT. Trimming took 2 bases from V and 3 from J; bases not matched to a gene: 6. New diagnoses, under 2 months' duration, and ages 18 to 65 characterized the hyperthyroidism patients. The diagnosis combined clinical symptoms, thyroxine, TRAb, thyroid ultrasound and orbital computed tomography scans.

The sequence was obtained from a young woman with stable Graves' hyperthyroidism. Some clones in this sample may be carry-over from other donors' samples. The V gene is TRBV6-2 or TRBV6-3, the J gene TRBJ1-2, with 7 bases aligning to TRBD1. What was sequenced was peripheral blood. The chain's CDR3 is CASSYPTGIDYGYTF. CDR3 DNA: TGTGCCAGCAGTTACCCGACAGGGATCGACTATGGCTACACCTTC.